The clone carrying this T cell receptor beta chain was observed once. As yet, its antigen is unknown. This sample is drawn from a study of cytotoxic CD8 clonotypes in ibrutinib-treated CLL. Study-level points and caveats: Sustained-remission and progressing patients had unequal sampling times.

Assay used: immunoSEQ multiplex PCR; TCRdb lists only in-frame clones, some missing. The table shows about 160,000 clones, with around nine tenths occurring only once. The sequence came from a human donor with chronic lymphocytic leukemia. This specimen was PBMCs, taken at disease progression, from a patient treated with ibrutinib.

CDR3 protein: CASSIDGHSSYEQYF. The CDR3 DNA reads as TGTGCCAGCAGCATAGACGGACACAGCTCCTACGAGCAGTACTTC. The V call is TRBV5-4, the J call TRBJ2-7, with D perhaps TRBD1 (5 bases). The CDR3 has 15 residues. V was trimmed by 4 bases and J by 0 bases, leaving 14 bases between them. Germline CDR1 and CDR2: SGHNT and YYREEE (reference sequence). The full variable domain, its missing parts supplied by reference TRBV5-4 and TRBJ2-7, is ETGVTQSPTHLIKTRGQQVTLRCSSQSGHNTVSWYQQALGQGPQFIFQYYREEENGRGNFPPRFSGLQFPNYSSELNVNALELDDSALYLCASSIDGHSSYEQYFGPGTRLTVT.